A selection of T cell receptor beta chains follows, all from one sample in a study of OX40 agonist ivuxolimab in advanced cancers. Assay: immunoSEQ multiplex PCR; the TCRdb copy retains only in-frame clones and omits some. Among approximately 61,000 clones listed, about 89% were seen once. The source was CD4+ or CD8+ T cells sorted from blood, collected in a trial of the OX40 agonist ivuxolimab. The receptors were sampled from an adult with an advanced solid tumor such as melanoma, head and neck, liver or kidney cancer. The CDR3 runs from the conserved cysteine through the conserved F or W. D genes are given only for firm matches. Size tells how often a clone was seen (once, few, many) or the class of an expanded clone, and some rows leave it out.

v_call,j_call,clone_size,d_call,cdr3_aa,cdr3_nt
TRBV5-5,TRBJ1-1,NA,NA,CASSFRGVNTEAFF,TGTGCCAGCAGCTTTAGAGGGGTGAACACTGAAGCTTTCTTT
TRBV28,TRBJ2-3,NA,NA,CASSPSRTDTQYF,TGTGCCAGCAGTCCCTCACGCACAGATACGCAGTATTTT
TRBV28,TRBJ1-4,NA,NA,CASSLRLGPTNEKLFF,TGTGCCAGCAGTCTAAGGCTGGGCCCAACTAATGAAAAACTGTTTTTT
TRBV7-6,TRBJ1-4,NA,NA,CASSLTGLTNEKLFF,TGTGCCAGCAGCCTGACAGGCCTTACTAATGAAAAACTGTTTTTT
TRBV19,TRBJ2-7,NA,TRBD2,CASSSPGTSASYEQYF,TGTGCCAGTAGTTCCCCCGGGACTAGCGCTTCCTACGAGCAGTACTTC
TRBV28,TRBJ2-7,NA,TRBD1,CASSSPGQASYEQYF,TGTGCCAGCAGTTCCCCGGGACAGGCCTCCTACGAGCAGTACTTC
TRBV11-2,TRBJ2-3,NA,NA,CASSSNRETDTQYF,TGTGCCAGCAGCTCGAACAGGGAGACAGATACGCAGTATTTT
TRBV5-1,TRBJ2-3,NA,NA,CASSSTGLRAGTQYF,TGCGCCAGCAGCTCGACGGGACTCCGGGCGGGGACGCAGTATTTT
TRBV9,TRBJ2-3,NA,TRBD1,CASSVATTDRGPDTQYF,TGTGCCAGCAGCGTAGCTACTACGGACAGGGGCCCAGATACGCAGTATTTT
TRBV18,TRBJ2-1,NA,NA,CASSETGPSYNEQFF,TGTGCCAGCTCCGAAACAGGACCCAGCTACAATGAGCAGTTCTTC
TRBV4-1,TRBJ2-4,NA,NA,CASSQIGGEQYF,TGCGCCAGCAGCCAAATAGGGGGTGAACAGTACTTC
TRBV6-1,TRBJ1-4,NA,NA,CASREGGRAEKLFF,TGTGCCAGCAGGGAGGGGGGCCGGGCCGAAAAACTGTTTTTT
TRBV28,TRBJ1-4,few,TRBD1,CASSTGGPEKLFF,TGTGCCAGCAGTACAGGGGGCCCTGAAAAACTGTTTTTT
TRBV2,TRBJ1-2,once,NA,CASSVDINYGYTF,TGTGCCAGCAGTGTGGACATTAACTATGGCTACACCTTC
TRBV19,TRBJ1-1,NA,NA,CASSINGEDTEAFF,TGTGCCAGTAGTATTAATGGGGAAGACACTGAAGCTTTCTTT
TRBV28,TRBJ2-2,NA,NA,CASSFLRDQTGELFF,TGTGCCAGCAGTTTCCTGAGGGATCAGACCGGGGAGCTGTTTTTT
TRBV28,TRBJ1-5,NA,TRBD1,CASSLTGEAQPQHF,TGTGCCAGCAGTTTGACAGGGGAAGCTCAGCCCCAGCATTTT
TRBV6-1,TRBJ1-1,once,TRBD1,CASRRETGGETAFF,TGTGCCAGCAGGCGAGAGACAGGGGGCGAGACAGCTTTCTTT
TRBV4-1,TRBJ1-1,NA,NA,CASSQVWGMNTEAFF,TGCGCCAGCAGCCAAGTGTGGGGCATGAACACTGAAGCTTTCTTT
TRBV28,TRBJ2-3,NA,NA,CASSPIADSTDTQYF,TGTGCCAGCAGTCCGATAGCGGATAGCACAGATACGCAGTATTTT
TRBV9,TRBJ2-7,once,TRBD1,CASSRGQGNYEQYF,TGTGCCAGCAGCAGGGGACAGGGGAACTACGAGCAGTACTTC
TRBV18,TRBJ1-1,once,TRBD1,CASSPGTGRGTEAFF,TGTGCCAGCTCACCCGGGACAGGTAGAGGCACTGAAGCTTTCTTT